This TCR beta chain was identified in a study of cytomegalovirus exposure and HLA in healthy donors. Study summary: The use of the same platform for the 100 to 150 validation repertoires and the 550 to 850 first-cohort repertoires was reported by a later analysis. Findings and limits, study-wide: In vitro assays verified that a few CMV-associated chains recognized CMV antigens specifically. Many donors shared some public TCRs, even though most TCR sequences were rare. The finding came from a later analysis; first-cohort TCR clusters tended to co-occur in the approximately 120 validation repertoires.

Sequencing was performed with immunoSEQ multiplex PCR; in TCRdb, only in-frame clones are kept and a portion is missing. The repertoire holds about 160,000 clones, with roughly 86% as singletons. With 0 bases clipped from V and 2 bases from J, the junction kept 0 bases outside the gene matches. CDR1 and CDR2 from the germline V gene are SGHRS and YFSETQ. CDR3 size: 16 residues. Points on this clone: Its antigen is as yet unknown.

J is TRBJ2-6 and V is TRBV5-1; the match to TRBD1 covers 9 bases. Material for sequencing was PBMCs. The receptor was isolated from a woman between 18 and 30 years old in good health and CMV-seropositive. As DNA, the CDR3 is TGCGCCAGCAGCTTGGGGGACAGGGCTGGGGCCAACGTCCTGACTTTC. As protein: CASSLGDRAGANVLTF.